There are a few counts of the clone carrying this T cell receptor (beta chain). Its antigen is unidentified. An end of the junction differs from the germline gene, which may be a read error. PCR was performed a second time for about 7 to 11 cycles using a sample-barcoded 5' primer and a J-beta primer mix. Each sample provided no less than 3 million CDR3-containing paired-end reads. TCRdb used MiXCR to reprocess the 5' RACE reads, holding one entry per CDR3 protein. The profile shows about 1,500,000 distinct CDR3 sequences, 42% of them singletons. This sample is part of a study of blood T cells in healthy people across ages. The study, taken as a whole, reports: Unsorted PBMCs blocked a conclusive comparison of naive and antigen-experienced cells.

Per germline, CDR1 DFQATT and CDR2 SNEGSKA (reference sequence). This CDR3 comprises 14 residues. This TCR was sampled from a woman aged 18 to 35 in good health. This sequence joins TRBV20-1 and TRBJ2-6; D perhaps matches TRBD2 (6 bases). Specimen: blood. As DNA, the CDR3 is TGCAGTGCTACCCGGGACTCTGGGGCCGACGTCCTGACTTTC. Protein: CSATRDSGADVLTF.